This TCR beta chain derives from a study of memory B cells and T cells in multiple sclerosis. General study points: Compartments had unequal clone-set sizes, affecting shared clonotype counts.

After stimulus-free culture, autoproliferating CFSE-dim and non-proliferating CFSE-high T cells were sequenced separately. Replicate wells were pooled after 6 to 8 days of stimulus-free culture of 5x10^7 CFSE-labeled PBMCs. CFSE at 0.45 to 0.65 uM labeled the PBMCs, which were then cultured unstimulated. This clone was seen only a few times. The antigen is not known. Germline assignment: CDR1 SGHRS and CDR2 YFSETQ. CDR3 length: 13 amino acids. V gave up 0 bases and J gave up 7 bases, with 9 bases separating them. Clones were read by immunoSEQ multiplex PCR, and TCRdb kept only the in-frame ones, dropping some. The sample contains approximately 32,000 clones, around 88% of which appear only once.

The receptor comes from a human donor with multiple sclerosis. Sequenced input: PBMCs from blood kept in culture. V usage is TRBV5-1 and J usage is TRBJ2-3, with D hard to call. The CDR3 region has the DNA TGCGCCAGCAGCTTGGGCCATTCATATACGCAGTATTTT. Protein: CASSLGHSYTQYF.